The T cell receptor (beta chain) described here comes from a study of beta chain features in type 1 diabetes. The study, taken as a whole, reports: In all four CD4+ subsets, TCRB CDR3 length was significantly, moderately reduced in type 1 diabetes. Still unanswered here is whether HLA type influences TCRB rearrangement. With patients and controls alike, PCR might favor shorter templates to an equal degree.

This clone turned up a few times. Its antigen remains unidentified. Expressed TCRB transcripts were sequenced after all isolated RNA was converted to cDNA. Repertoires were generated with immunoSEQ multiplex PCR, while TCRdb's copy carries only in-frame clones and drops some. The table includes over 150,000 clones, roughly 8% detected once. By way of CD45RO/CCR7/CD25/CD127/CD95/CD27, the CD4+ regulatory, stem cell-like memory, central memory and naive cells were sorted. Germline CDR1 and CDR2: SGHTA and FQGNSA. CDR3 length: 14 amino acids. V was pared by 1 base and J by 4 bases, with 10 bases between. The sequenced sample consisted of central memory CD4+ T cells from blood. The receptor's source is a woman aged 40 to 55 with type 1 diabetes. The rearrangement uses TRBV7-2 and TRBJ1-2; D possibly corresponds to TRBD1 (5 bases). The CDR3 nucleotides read TGTGCCAGCAGCTTAGGGAGGGGTTCCTATGGCTACACCTTC. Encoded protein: CASSLGRGSYGYTF.